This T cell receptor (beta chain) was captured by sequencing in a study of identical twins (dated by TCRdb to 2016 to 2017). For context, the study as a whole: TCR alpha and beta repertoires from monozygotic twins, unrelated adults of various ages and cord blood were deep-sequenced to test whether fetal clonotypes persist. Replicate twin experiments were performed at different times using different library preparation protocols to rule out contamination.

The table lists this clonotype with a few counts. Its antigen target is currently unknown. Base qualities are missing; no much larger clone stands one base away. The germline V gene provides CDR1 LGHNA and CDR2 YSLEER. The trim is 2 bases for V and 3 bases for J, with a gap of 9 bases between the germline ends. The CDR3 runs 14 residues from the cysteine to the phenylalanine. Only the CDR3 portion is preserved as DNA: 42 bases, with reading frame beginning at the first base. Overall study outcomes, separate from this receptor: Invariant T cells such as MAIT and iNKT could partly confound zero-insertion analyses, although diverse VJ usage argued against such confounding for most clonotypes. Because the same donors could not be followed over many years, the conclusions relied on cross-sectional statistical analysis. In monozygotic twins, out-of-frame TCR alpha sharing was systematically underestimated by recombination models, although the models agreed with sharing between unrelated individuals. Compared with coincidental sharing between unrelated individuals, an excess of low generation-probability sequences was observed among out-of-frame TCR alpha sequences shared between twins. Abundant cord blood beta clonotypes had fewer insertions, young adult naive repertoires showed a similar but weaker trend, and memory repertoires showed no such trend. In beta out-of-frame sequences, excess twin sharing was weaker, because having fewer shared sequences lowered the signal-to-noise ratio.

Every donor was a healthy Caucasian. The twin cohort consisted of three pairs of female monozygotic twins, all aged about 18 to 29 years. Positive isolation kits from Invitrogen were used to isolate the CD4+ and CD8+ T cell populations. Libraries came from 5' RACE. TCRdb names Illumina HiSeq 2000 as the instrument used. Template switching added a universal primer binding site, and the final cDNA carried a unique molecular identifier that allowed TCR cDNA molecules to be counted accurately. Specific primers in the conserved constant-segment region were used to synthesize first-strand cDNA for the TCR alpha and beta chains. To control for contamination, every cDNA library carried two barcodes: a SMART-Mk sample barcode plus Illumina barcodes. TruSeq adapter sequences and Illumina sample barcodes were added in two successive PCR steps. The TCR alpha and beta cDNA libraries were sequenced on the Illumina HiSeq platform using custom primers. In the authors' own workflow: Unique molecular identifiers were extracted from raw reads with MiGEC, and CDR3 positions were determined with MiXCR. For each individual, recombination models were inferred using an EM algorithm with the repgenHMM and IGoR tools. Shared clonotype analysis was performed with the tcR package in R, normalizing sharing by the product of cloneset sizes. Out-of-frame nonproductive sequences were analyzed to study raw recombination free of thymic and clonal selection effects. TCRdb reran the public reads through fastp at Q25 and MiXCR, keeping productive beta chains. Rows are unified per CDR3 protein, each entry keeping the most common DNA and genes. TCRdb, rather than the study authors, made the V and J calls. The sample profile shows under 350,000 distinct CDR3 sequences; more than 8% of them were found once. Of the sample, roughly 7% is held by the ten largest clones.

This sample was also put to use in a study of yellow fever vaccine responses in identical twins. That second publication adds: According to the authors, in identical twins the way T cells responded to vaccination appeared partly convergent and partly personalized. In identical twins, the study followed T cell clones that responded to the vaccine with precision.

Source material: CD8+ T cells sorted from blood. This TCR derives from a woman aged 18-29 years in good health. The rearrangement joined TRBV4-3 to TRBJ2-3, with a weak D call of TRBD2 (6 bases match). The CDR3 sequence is CASSQLGRTDTQYF. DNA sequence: TGCGCCAGCAGCCAACTGGGGAGGACAGATACGCAGTATTTT.